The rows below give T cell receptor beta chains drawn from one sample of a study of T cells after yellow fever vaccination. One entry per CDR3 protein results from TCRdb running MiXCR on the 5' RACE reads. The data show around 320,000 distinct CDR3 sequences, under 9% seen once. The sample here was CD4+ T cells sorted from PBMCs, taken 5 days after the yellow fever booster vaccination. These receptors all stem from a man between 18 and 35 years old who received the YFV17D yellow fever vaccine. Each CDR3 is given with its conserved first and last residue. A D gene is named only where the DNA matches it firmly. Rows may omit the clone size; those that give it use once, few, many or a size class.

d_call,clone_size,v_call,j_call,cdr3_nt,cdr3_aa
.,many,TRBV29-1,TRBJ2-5,TGCAGCGGGACGGCGGGGCAAGAGACCCAGTACTTC,CSGTAGQETQYF
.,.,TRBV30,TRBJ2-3,TGTAAAATAAGGCCGATAGAAAAACGGCAGTATTTT,CKIRPIEKRQYF
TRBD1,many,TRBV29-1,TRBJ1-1,TGCAGCGCAGGACAGGGGGTAGCCACTGAAGCTTTCTTT,CSAGQGVATEAFF
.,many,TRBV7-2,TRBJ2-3,TGTGCCAGCAGGACGGCCCGTGGAGGCACGCAGTATTTT,CASRTARGGTQYF
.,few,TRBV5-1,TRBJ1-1,TGCGCCAGCAGCTTGGAGCCTGGGATGAGCACTGAAGCTTTCTTT,CASSLEPGMSTEAFF
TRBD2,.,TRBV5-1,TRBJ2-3,TGCGCCAGCAGCTTCAGTGGACTAGCAACAGATACGCAGTATTTT,CASSFSGLATDTQYF
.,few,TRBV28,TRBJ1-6,TGTGCCAGCACAAGGGAAGGGCTGGAATCACCCCTCCACTTT,CASTREGLESPLHF
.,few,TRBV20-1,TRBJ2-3,TGCAGTGCTAGAGGGGAACTCGGCACAGATACGCAGTATTTT,CSARGELGTDTQYF
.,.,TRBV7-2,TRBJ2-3,TGTGCCAGCAGCTTATTGTCTCCCCGCACAGATACGCAGTATTTT,CASSLLSPRTDTQYF
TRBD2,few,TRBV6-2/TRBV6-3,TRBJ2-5,TGTGCCAGCATTAGGACTCCGGGGGGGACCCAGTACTTC,CASIRTPGGTQYF
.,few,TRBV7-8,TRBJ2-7,TGTGCCAGCAGCGGATGGGGACTTCCCGAGCAGTACTTC,CASSGWGLPEQYF
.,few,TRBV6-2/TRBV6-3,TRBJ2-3,TGTGCCAGCAGCGAAATTAAAGATACGCAGTATTTT,CASSEIKDTQYF
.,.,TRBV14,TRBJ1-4,TGTGCCAGCAGCGCCCGGGACCCCCCAAAATTAGGACTGTTTTTT,CASSARDPPKLGLFF
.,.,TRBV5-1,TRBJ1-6,TGCGCCAGCAGCGGAAGCTCCTATAATTCACCCCTCCACTTT,CASSGSSYNSPLHF
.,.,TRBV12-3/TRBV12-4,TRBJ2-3,TGTGCCAGCAGTTTCAGGGGTACGCAGTATTTT,CASSFRGTQYF
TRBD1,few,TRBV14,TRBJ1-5,TGTGCCAGCAGCCAAGGGACAGGGGGCAGGATGATCGGCAATCAGCCCCAGCATTTT,CASSQGTGGRMIGNQPQHF
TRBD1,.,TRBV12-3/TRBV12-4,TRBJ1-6,TGTGCCAGCAGACCCACAGGGGACGAGAATTCACCCCTCCACTTT,CASRPTGDENSPLHF
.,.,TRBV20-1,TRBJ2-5,TGCAGTGCCGAGGACAGACACCACGAGACCCAGTACTTC,CSAEDRHHETQYF
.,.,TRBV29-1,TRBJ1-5,TGCAGCGTTGTTATAGCAGGGCTTAATCAGCCCCAGCATTTT,CSVVIAGLNQPQHF
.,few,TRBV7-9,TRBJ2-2,TGTGCCAGCACAAGACAGGGAACAACGGGGGGCACCGGGGAGCTGTTTTTT,CASTRQGTTGGTGELFF
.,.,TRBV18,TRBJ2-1,TGTGCCAGCTCACAAATGAGGAATGAGCAGTTCTTC,CASSQMRNEQFF
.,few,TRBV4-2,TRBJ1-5,TGTGCCAGCAGCCCGGGACAAGGGCGAGGGTCAGGACAGCCCCAGCATTTT,CASSPGQGRGSGQPQHF
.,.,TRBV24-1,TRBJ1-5,TGTGCCACCAGTGATCCTGGAATGGGCAATCAGCCCCAGCATTTT,CATSDPGMGNQPQHF
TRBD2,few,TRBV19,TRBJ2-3,TGTGCCAGTACCTCCCCGCCGGGGACTAGGGTCTCAGATACGCAGTATTTT,CASTSPPGTRVSDTQYF
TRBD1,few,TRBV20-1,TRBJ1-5,TGCAGTGCCATCAAGGGGGCCGGGGGCAATCAGCCCCAGCATTTT,CSAIKGAGGNQPQHF
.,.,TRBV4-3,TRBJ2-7,TGCGCCAGCAGCCAAGATGAAGGGTTCTCCTACGAGCAGTACTTC,CASSQDEGFSYEQYF
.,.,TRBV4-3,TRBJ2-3,TGCGCCAGCAGCCAAGATAGGACGCTGGGAGATACGCAGTATTTT,CASSQDRTLGDTQYF